This TCR beta chain was identified in a study of T cells in localized non-small cell lung cancer. Broader study findings: The highest T cell clonality was in uninvolved adjacent lung, above tumor. Appearing in adjacent lung were a median about 60 of the top 100 tumor clones.

As concerns this clone: The target antigen is unknown.

Sequencing was performed with immunoSEQ multiplex PCR; in TCRdb, only in-frame clones are kept and a portion is missing. The repertoire consists of some 71,000 clones, with 84% occurring once and the leading ten covering approximately 15%. The CDR3 consists of 15 residues. J lost 2 bases, V lost 1 base, and 1 base had no gene match. Germline V gene lookup returns CDR1 MNHNS and CDR2 SASEGT. The TCR sequence derives from a female donor of 60 years or more with stage I lung adenocarcinoma. The sample here was peripheral blood, taken before any cancer treatment. This chain links TRBV6-1 with TRBJ2-1, with 8 bases identical to TRBD2. The CDR3 DNA follows: TGTGCCAGCAGTGAAGGTAGCGGGGCCTACAATGAGCAGTTCTTC. This codes for CASSEGSGAYNEQFF.